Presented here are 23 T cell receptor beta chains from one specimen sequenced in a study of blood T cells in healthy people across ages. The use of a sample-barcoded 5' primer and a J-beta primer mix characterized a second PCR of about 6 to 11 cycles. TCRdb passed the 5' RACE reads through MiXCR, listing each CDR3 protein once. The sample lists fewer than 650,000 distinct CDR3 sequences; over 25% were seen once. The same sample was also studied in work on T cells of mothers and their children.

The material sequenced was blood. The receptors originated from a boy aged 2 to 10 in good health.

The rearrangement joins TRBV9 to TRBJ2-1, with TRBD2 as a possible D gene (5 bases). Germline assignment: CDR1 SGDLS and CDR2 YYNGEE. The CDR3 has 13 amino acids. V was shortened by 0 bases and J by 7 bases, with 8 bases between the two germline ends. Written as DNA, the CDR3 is TGTGCCAGCAGCGTAGATCCGGGGAATGAGCAGTTCTTC. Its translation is CASSVDPGNEQFF.

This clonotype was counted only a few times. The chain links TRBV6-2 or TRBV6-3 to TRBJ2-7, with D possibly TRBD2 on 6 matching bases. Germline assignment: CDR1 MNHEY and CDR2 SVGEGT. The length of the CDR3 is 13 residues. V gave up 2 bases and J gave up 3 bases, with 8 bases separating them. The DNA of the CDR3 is TGTGCCAGCAGTTACGGTAGCGGCTACGAGCAGTACTTC. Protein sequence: CASSYGSGYEQYF.

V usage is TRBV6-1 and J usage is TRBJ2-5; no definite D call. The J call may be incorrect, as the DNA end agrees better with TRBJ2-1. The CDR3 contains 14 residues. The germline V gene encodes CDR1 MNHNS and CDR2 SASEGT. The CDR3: CASSETSAHNEQFF. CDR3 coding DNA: TGTGCCAGCAGTGAAACCTCAGCCCACAATGAGCAGTTCTTC.

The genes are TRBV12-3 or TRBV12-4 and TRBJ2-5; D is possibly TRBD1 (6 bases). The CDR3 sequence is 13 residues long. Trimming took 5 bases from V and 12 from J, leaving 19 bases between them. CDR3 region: CASSGSPGQPEYF. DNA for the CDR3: TGTGCCAGCAGTGGCAGTCCCGGACAGCCAGAGTACTTC.

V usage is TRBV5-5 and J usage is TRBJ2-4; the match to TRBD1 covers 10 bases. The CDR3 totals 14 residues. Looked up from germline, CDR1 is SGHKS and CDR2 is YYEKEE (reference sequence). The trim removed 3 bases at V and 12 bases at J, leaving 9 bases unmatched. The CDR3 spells CASSSDRGNPTQYF. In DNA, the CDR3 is TGTGCCAGCAGCTCGGACAGGGGGAACCCTACTCAGTACTTC.

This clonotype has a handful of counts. CDR3 DNA sequence: TGCAGCGTTCTTCAGGGGGGTGACGAGCAGTACTTC. Translating gives CSVLQGGDEQYF. V usage is TRBV29-1 and J usage is TRBJ2-1; perhaps TRBD1 as D (7 bases). The J call may be mistaken, given a closer DNA end match to TRBJ2-7. The germline gives CDR1 SQVTM, CDR2 ANQGSEA. The CDR3 contains 12 residues.

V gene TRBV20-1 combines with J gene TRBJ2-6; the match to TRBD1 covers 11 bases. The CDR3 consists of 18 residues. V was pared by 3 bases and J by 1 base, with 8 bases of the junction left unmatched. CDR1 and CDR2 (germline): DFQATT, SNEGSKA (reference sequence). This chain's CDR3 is CSARGGQGARSGANVLTF. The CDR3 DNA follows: TGCAGTGCTAGGGGCGGACAGGGGGCTAGGTCTGGGGCCAACGTCCTGACTTTC.

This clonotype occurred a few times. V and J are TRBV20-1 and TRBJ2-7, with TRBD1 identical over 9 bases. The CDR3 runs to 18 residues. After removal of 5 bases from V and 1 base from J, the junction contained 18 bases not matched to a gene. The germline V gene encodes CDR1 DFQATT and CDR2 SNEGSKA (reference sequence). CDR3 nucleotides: TGCAGTGCTGAAACCGGGACAGGGTATAATGGGATGTCCTACGAGCAGTACTTC. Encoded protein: CSAETGTGYNGMSYEQYF.

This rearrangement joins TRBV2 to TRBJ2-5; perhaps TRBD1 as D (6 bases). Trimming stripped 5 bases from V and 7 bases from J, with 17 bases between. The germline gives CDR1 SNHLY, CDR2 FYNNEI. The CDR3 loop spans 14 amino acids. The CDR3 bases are TGTGCCAGCAGTCCCGACAGGCCCGGCCGGACCCAGTACTTC. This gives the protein CASSPDRPGRTQYF.

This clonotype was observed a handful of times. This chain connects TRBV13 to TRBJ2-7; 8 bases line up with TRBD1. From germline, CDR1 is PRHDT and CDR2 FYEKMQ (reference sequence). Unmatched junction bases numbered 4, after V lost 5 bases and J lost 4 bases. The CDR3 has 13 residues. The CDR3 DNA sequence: TGTGCCAGCAGCGGGAGGACAGGGTACGAGCAGTACTTC. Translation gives CASSGRTGYEQYF. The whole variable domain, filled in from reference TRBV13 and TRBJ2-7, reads AAGVIQSPRHLIKEKRETATLKCYPIPRHDTVYWYQQGPGQDPQFLISFYEKMQSDKGSIPDRFSAQQFSDYHSELNMSSLELGDSALYFCASSGRTGYEQYFGPGTRLTVT.

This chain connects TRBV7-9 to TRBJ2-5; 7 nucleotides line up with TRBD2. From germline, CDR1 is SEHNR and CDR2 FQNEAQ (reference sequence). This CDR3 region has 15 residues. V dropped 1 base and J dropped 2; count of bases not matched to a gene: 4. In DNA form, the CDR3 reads TGTGCCAGCAGCTTAGGGAGCGGGGTTCAAGAGACCCAGTACTTC. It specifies CASSLGSGVQETQYF.

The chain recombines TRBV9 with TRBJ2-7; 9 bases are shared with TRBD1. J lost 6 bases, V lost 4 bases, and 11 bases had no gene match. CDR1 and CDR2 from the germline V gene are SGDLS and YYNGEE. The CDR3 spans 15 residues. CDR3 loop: CASSPVGQGRAEQYF. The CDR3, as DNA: TGTGCCAGCAGCCCAGTAGGACAGGGGAGAGCCGAGCAGTACTTC.

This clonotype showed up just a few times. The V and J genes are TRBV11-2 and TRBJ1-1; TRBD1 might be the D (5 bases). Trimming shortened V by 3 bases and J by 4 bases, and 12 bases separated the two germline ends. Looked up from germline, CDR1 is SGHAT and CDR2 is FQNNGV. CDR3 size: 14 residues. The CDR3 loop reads CASSLFREGTEAFF. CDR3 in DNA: TGTGCCAGCAGCTTGTTCAGGGAGGGCACTGAAGCTTTCTTT. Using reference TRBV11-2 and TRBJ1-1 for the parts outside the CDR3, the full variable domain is EAGVAQSPRYKIIEKRQSVAFWCNPISGHATLYWYQQILGQGPKLLIQFQNNGVVDDSQLPKDRFSAERLKGVDSTLKIQPAKLEDSAVYLCASSLFREGTEAFFGQGTRLTVV.

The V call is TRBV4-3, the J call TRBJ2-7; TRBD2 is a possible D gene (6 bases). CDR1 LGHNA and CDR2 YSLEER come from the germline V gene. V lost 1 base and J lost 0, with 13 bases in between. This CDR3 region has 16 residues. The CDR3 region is CASSQGSGSGSYEQYF. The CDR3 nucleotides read TGCGCCAGCAGCCAAGGCTCTGGTAGCGGCTCCTACGAGCAGTACTTC.

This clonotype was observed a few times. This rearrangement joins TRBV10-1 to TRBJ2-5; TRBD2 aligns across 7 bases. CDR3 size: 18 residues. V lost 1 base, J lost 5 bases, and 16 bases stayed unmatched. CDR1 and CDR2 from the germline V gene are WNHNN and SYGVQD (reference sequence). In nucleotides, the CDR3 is TGCGCCAGCAGTGAGTGGGGCCTCCCAGCGGGAAAAACGGAGACCCAGTACTTC. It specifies CASSEWGLPAGKTETQYF.

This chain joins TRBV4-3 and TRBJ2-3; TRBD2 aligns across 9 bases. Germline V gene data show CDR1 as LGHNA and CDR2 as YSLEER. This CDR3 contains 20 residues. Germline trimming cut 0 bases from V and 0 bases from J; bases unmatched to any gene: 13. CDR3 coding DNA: TGCGCCAGCAGCCAAGACCCTCATAGCGGGGGTGGTTTGAGCACAGATACGCAGTATTTT. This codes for CASSQDPHSGGGLSTDTQYF.

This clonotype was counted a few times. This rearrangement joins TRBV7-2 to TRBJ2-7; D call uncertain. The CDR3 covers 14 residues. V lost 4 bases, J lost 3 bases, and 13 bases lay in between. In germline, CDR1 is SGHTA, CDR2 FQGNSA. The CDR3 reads CASSYPNSCYEQYF. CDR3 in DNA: TGTGCCAGCAGCTACCCCAATAGCTGCTACGAGCAGTACTTC.

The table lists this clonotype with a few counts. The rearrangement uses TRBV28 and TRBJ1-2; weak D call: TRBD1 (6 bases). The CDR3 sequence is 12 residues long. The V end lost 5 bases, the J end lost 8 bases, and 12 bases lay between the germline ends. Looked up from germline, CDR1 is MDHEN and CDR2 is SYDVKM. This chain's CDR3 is CASSVTGRGYTF. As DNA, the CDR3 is TGTGCCAGCAGTGTCACAGGGCGAGGCTACACCTTC.

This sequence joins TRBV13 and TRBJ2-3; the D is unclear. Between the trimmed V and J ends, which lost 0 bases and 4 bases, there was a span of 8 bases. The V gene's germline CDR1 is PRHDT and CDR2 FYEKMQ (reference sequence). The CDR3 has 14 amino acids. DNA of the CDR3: TGTGCCAGCAGCTTAGGGAGAGCATCAGATACGCAGTATTTT. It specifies CASSLGRASDTQYF.

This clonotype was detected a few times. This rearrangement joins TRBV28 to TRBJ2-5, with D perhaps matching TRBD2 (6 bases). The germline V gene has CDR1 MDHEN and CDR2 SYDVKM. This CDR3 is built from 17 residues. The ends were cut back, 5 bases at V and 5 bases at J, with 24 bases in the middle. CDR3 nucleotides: TGTGCCAGCAGTACCCTAACCCTACTAGGCGGGGAGGAGACCCAGTACTTC. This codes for CASSTLTLLGGEETQYF. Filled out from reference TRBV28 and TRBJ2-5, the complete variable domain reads DVKVTQSSRYLVKRTGEKVFLECVQDMDHENMFWYRQDPGLGLRLIYFSYDVKMKEKGDIPEGYSVSREKKERFSLILESASTNQTSMYLCASSTLTLLGGEETQYFGPGTRLLVL.

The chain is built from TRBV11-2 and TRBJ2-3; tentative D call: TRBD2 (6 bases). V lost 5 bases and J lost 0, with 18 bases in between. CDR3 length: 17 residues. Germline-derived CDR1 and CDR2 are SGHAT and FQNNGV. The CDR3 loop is CASSLLEGRMSTDTQYF. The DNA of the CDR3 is TGTGCCAGCAGCCTACTGGAGGGAAGGATGAGCACAGATACGCAGTATTTT.

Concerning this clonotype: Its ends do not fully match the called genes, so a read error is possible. The CDR3: CAISSSEADAQYF. CDR3 DNA: TGTGCCATCAGCTCTAGCGAGGCAGATGCGCAGTATTTT. The V call is TRBV10-3, the J call TRBJ2-3; possible D gene TRBD2, 6 bases. Germline CDR1 is ENHRY and CDR2 is SYGVKD. The CDR3 has 13 amino acids.

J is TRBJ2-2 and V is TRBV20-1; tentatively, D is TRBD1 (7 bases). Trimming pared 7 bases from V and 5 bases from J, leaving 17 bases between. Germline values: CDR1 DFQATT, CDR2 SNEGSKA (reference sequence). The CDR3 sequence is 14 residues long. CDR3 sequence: CSVQGGPGTGELFF. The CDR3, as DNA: TGCAGTGTGCAGGGGGGCCCCGGGACCGGGGAGCTGTTTTTT.